Below are 30 T cell receptor beta chains sequenced from a single sample in a study of cytomegalovirus exposure and HLA in healthy donors. PCR amplification relied on 60 Vbeta primers (plus 13 Jbeta primers). TCRdb's table, derived via immunoSEQ multiplex PCR, lists solely in-frame clones and lacks some. The sample carries around 270,000 clones, roughly 80% recorded once. What was sequenced was PBMCs. The receptors derive from a girl aged 2-15 years in good health and CMV-seronegative.

This sequence joins TRBV11-2 and TRBJ2-3; 12 nucleotides align to TRBD1. Looked up from germline, CDR1 is SGHAT and CDR2 is FQNNGV. This CDR3 has 16 residues. Trimming removed 5 bases from V and 5 bases from J; junction bases left unmatched: 8. The CDR3 region is CASSPRGDRGQDTQYF. CDR3 DNA: TGTGCCAGCAGCCCACGGGGGGACAGGGGGCAAGATACGCAGTATTTT.

The CDR3 DNA sequence: TGTGCCAGCGGGGCAGGGTATCAGAGCACCGGGGAGCTGTTTTTT. It is translated as CASGAGYQSTGELFF. The chain combines TRBV27 with TRBJ2-2; weak D call: TRBD1 (5 bases). Germline V gene lookup returns CDR1 MNHEY and CDR2 SMNVEV (reference sequence). The CDR3 spans 15 residues. The V and J ends lost 8 bases and 4 bases respectively, with 17 bases between them.

The gene calls are TRBV7-2 and TRBJ2-7; TRBD2 agrees at 14 bases. This CDR3 comprises 15 residues. The ends lost 5 bases at V and 3 bases at J; junction bases unmatched: 3. Germline CDR1 and CDR2: SGHTA and FQGNSA. The CDR3 DNA reads TGTGCCAGCAGCCTGGGACTAGCGGGGGTCTACGAGCAGTACTTC. Its protein is CASSLGLAGVYEQYF.

Notes on this clone: Other DNA sequences in this specimen translate into the identical CDR3. The chain combines TRBV5-1 with TRBJ2-7, with 10 nucleotides matching TRBD1. The length of the CDR3 is 14 residues. V lost 4 bases to trimming and J lost 1 base; unmatched junction nucleotides: 2. From germline, CDR1 is SGHRS and CDR2 YFSETQ. CDR3 nucleotides: TGCGCCAGCAGCGAGGGACAGGGGTCCTACGAGCAGTACTTC. As protein: CASSEGQGSYEQYF.

The chain joins TRBV7-9 to TRBJ1-2; tentatively, D is TRBD1 (5 bases). This CDR3 is 15 amino acids long. Trimming took 1 base from V and 7 from J, leaving 16 bases between them. Germline V gene data show CDR1 as SEHNR and CDR2 as FQNEAQ (reference sequence). The CDR3 reads CASSLDGGKIGGYTF. CDR3 nucleotide sequence: TGTGCCAGCAGCTTAGATGGGGGGAAGATTGGTGGCTACACCTTC.

The rearrangement joins TRBV30 to TRBJ1-2; D remains unclear. This CDR3 contains 12 residues. V was trimmed by 2 bases and J by 4 bases, leaving 8 bases between them. Looked up from germline, CDR1 is GTSNPN and CDR2 is SVGIG (reference sequence). The CDR3 reads CAWSYSTYGYTF. Written as DNA, the CDR3 is TGTGCCTGGAGTTACAGCACCTATGGCTACACCTTC.

This sequence joins TRBV7-5 and TRBJ2-3; no check of the table's D call, TRBD2, against the DNA was made. TRBV7-5 is labeled a pseudogene. The CDR3 sequence is 17 residues long. This chain's CDR3 is CVRSPRNTRRNTDTQYF. The CDR3 region has the DNA TGTGTCAGAAGCCCCAGAAACACCCGGCGGAACACAGATACGCAGTATTTT.

The J gene is TRBJ1-1, the V gene TRBV28; TRBD1 is a possible D gene (6 bases). The germline V gene encodes CDR1 MDHEN and CDR2 SYDVKM. Trimming took off 6 bases at V and 4 bases at J, with 27 bases between the two ends. The length of the CDR3 is 18 residues. The chain's CDR3 is CASRVGLSLLGAPTEAFF. The DNA for the CDR3 is TGTGCCAGCAGAGTCGGTCTATCACTCCTGGGGGCGCCCACTGAAGCTTTCTTT.

CDR3 DNA: TGTGCCAGCAGTGGTGGGGACACACATTCCCGAGGCTATGGCTACACCTTC. It translates to CASSGGDTHSRGYGYTF. The chain recombines TRBV28 with TRBJ1-2, with a possible D match to TRBD1 (6 bases). Per the germline V gene, CDR1 is MDHEN and CDR2 is SYDVKM. This CDR3 is built from 17 residues. Trimming left V 5 bases short and J 4 bases short, with 23 bases between.

CDR3 residues: CATSRDRDNQPQHF. The CDR3 region has the DNA TGTGCCACCAGCAGAGACAGGGACAATCAGCCCCAGCATTTT. The chain couples TRBV15 to TRBJ1-5, with D maybe TRBD1 (5 bases). CDR1 LNHNV and CDR2 YYDKDF come from the germline V gene (reference sequence). The CDR3 totals 14 residues. Trimming removed 0 bases from V and 3 bases from J, with 6 bases in between.

This chain connects TRBV10-3 to TRBJ2-1, with no clear D. CDR3 length equals 14 residues. CDR1 ENHRY and CDR2 SYGVKD come from the germline V gene. The V end lost 4 bases, the J end lost 9 bases, and 16 bases lay between the germline ends. The CDR3 region has the DNA TGTGCCATCAGTGGTCCGTTGGGCAGTAGTGAGCAGTTCTTC. It specifies CAISGPLGSSEQFF.

The chain carries TRBV27 and TRBJ2-3, with D possibly TRBD2 on 5 matching bases. CDR3 length equals 19 residues. CDR1 and CDR2 (germline): MNHEY, SMNVEV (reference sequence). V was cut by 7 bases and J by 7 bases, with 33 bases left in between. CDR3: CASILVRSLNTRNDNTQYF. CDR3 DNA sequence: TGTGCCAGCATCCTCGTCCGGAGTTTAAATACTAGGAATGATAATACGCAGTATTTT.

The genes are TRBV9 and TRBJ2-7; 7 positions agree with TRBD2. The CDR3 loop spans 13 amino acids. CDR1 and CDR2 from the germline V gene are SGDLS and YYNGEE. The ends lost 3 bases at V and 2 bases at J; junction bases unmatched: 2. CDR3 DNA sequence: TGTGCCAGCAGCGGAAGCGGGACCTACGAGCAGTACTTC. This gives the protein CASSGSGTYEQYF.

The chain has TRBV5-1 and TRBJ2-7; tentatively, D is TRBD2 (5 bases). Germline assignment: CDR1 SGHRS and CDR2 YFSETQ. The CDR3 has 14 amino acids. V shed 2 bases and J shed 0 bases, with 9 bases lying between them. CDR3 nucleotide sequence: TGCGCCAGCAGCTTAGGCGGGTCCTCCTACGAGCAGTACTTC. Its translation: CASSLGGSSYEQYF.

The chain links TRBV28 to TRBJ2-7; D is possibly TRBD1 (6 bases). Per the germline V gene, CDR1 is MDHEN and CDR2 is SYDVKM. V dropped 6 bases and J dropped 6 bases, with 21 bases sitting between them. The CDR3 runs to 15 residues. DNA for the CDR3: TGTGCCAGCAGGAGCGGACAGTTTCAGTTCTCCGAGCAGTACTTC. Protein sequence: CASRSGQFQFSEQYF. The complete variable domain, with remaining parts taken from reference TRBV28 and TRBJ2-7, reads DVKVTQSSRYLVKRTGEKVFLECVQDMDHENMFWYRQDPGLGLRLIYFSYDVKMKEKGDIPEGYSVSREKKERFSLILESASTNQTSMYLCASRSGQFQFSEQYFGPGTRLTVT.

The chain has TRBV6-6 and TRBJ2-7; possible D gene TRBD1, 5 bases. CDR3 length equals 11 residues. The V and J ends lost 5 bases and 5 bases respectively, with 7 bases between them. The V gene's germline CDR1 is MNHNY and CDR2 SVGAGI (reference sequence). DNA for the CDR3: TGTGCCAGCAGTCAGGGTCACGAGCAGTACTTC. Translation: CASSQGHEQYF.

The chain recombines TRBV7-8 with TRBJ2-3; 7 bases match TRBD1. Per germline, CDR1 SGHVS and CDR2 FQNEAQ. The CDR3 length is 12 residues. V lost 5 bases, J lost 12 bases, and 8 bases stayed unmatched. The chain's CDR3 is CASSGDRVRQYF. The CDR3 nucleotides are TGTGCCAGCAGCGGGGACAGAGTAAGACAGTATTTT.

CDR3 sequence (DNA): TGTGCCAGCAGTGAATTAGGAGGGAAGGGTTCACCCCTCCACTTT. Its protein product is CASSELGGKGSPLHF. The V and J genes are TRBV25-1 and TRBJ1-6; D is unresolved. Germline values: CDR1 MGHDK, CDR2 SYGVNS. The CDR3 loop spans 15 amino acids. V shed 1 base and J shed 9 bases, with 13 bases lying between them.

J is TRBJ2-1 and V is TRBV7-7; 7 nucleotides agree with TRBD2. This CDR3 region has 16 residues. The germline V gene encodes CDR1 SSHAT and CDR2 FNYEAQ (reference sequence). Trimming at V came to 1 base and at J to 8 bases, leaving 11 bases not matched to a gene. The CDR3 region is CASSLGRGRAGDEQFF. The DNA for the CDR3 is TGTGCCAGCAGCTTAGGTCGGGGGAGGGCCGGAGATGAGCAGTTCTTC.

In its sample, this clone was seen a few times. The chain has TRBV6-1 and TRBJ2-7; TRBD1 aligns across 8 bases. V shed 10 bases and J 6 bases; nucleotides not matched to a gene: 5. Germline CDR1 is MNHNS and CDR2 is SASEGT. CDR3 length equals 11 residues. The CDR3 DNA reads as TGTGCCAACGGACAGGGACGCGAGCAGTACTTC. As protein: CANGQGREQYF.

V is TRBV2 and J is TRBJ2-2; 14 nucleotides match TRBD2. Per germline, CDR1 SNHLY and CDR2 FYNNEI. V shed 4 bases, J shed 6 bases, and the junction held 16 bases outside the gene matches. CDR3 length: 20 residues. CDR3 in DNA: TGTGCCAGCAGTGGCCGGCAGGGACTAGCGGGAGTCGTTGTTTCCGGGGAGCTGTTTTTT. Encoded protein: CASSGRQGLAGVVVSGELFF.

This clone was observed a handful of times. The same CDR3 is also encoded by other DNA sequences in this sample. The rearrangement joins TRBV28 to TRBJ2-7; 9 bases fit TRBD1. The CDR3 extends over 15 amino acids. After removal of 4 bases from V and 3 bases from J, the junction contained 7 bases not matched to a gene. Germline values: CDR1 MDHEN, CDR2 SYDVKM. In nucleotides, the CDR3 is TGTGCCAGCAGTTCCCCTGGGACAGGGAACTACGAGCAGTACTTC. It is translated as CASSSPGTGNYEQYF.

This chain joins TRBV18 and TRBJ2-7; no firm D call. V lost 6 bases, J lost 2 bases, and 11 bases lay in between. Germline loops: CDR1 KGHSH, CDR2 LQKENI. The CDR3 consists of 13 residues. Written as DNA, the CDR3 is TGTGCCAGCTCTTACCTATCACCCTACGAGCAGTACTTC. Encoded protein: CASSYLSPYEQYF.

This rearrangement joins TRBV9 to TRBJ2-7; no definite D call. V was shortened by 3 bases and J by 2 bases, with 12 bases between the two germline ends. Germline values: CDR1 SGDLS, CDR2 YYNGEE. This CDR3 region has 14 residues. The CDR3 DNA reads as TGTGCCAGCAGCGGAAGAGGTCCCCCCTACGAGCAGTACTTC. Its protein product is CASSGRGPPYEQYF.

As regards this clone: The junction and the germline gene differ at one end; a read error may be behind it. The CDR3 DNA follows: TGTTCCAGCAGCGAAGGGGTGGGGGGCCAAGAGACCCAGTACTTC. Residues: CSSSEGVGGQETQYF. This sequence joins TRBV7-9 and TRBJ2-5; D perhaps matches TRBD2 (6 bases). Germline CDR1 reads SEHNR; CDR2 reads FQNEAQ (reference sequence). This CDR3 contains 15 residues.

This clone was seen more than once but under ten times. Compared with germline, one end of the junction differs, possibly owing to a read error. This chain connects TRBV7-9 to TRBJ1-2; 8 bases map to TRBD1. Germline V gene sequence: CDR1 SEHNR, CDR2 FQNEAQ (reference sequence). The CDR3 is 18 amino acids. The CDR3 here is CSSSYSDRVPYSNYGYTF. The CDR3 DNA is TGTTCCAGCAGCTACTCGGACAGGGTCCCTTATTCTAACTATGGCTACACCTTC.

In DNA form, the CDR3 reads TGTGCCAGCAGCCTCAGGGACAGGGGGCTACACACTGAAGCTTTCTTT. It codes for CASSLRDRGLHTEAFF. The J gene is TRBJ1-1, the V gene TRBV21-1; TRBD1 reflects the table's D call only, with no check against the DNA. TRBV21-1 is a known pseudogene. The CDR3 is 16 residues long.

The chain joins TRBV7-9 to TRBJ1-2; 9 bases are a match to TRBD1. Per germline, CDR1 SEHNR and CDR2 FQNEAQ (reference sequence). The CDR3 contains 13 residues. V lost 5 bases and J lost 6; bases outside the gene matches: 4. CDR3 sequence reads: CASSQRTGDGYTF. For the CDR3, the DNA is TGTGCCAGCAGCCAGAGGACAGGGGATGGCTACACCTTC.

The rearrangement uses TRBV11-2 and TRBJ2-4; no definite D call. The CDR3 has 12 residues. Germline CDR1 SGHAT, CDR2 FQNNGV. V lost 4 bases and J 8 bases, leaving 9 bases between the germline ends. This chain's CDR3 is CASSSLTDIQYF. The CDR3, as DNA: TGTGCCAGCAGCTCCCTTACGGACATTCAGTACTTC.

This rearrangement joins TRBV30 to TRBJ1-6; D unclear. CDR3 length: 15 residues. Germline CDR1 GTSNPN, CDR2 SVGIG (reference sequence). The V gene lost 0 bases and the J gene lost 4 bases, with 10 bases spanning the gap. The CDR3 region is CAWSVTLGYNSPLHF. Written as DNA, the CDR3 is TGTGCCTGGAGTGTAACCCTCGGGTATAATTCACCCCTCCACTTT.